Presented here are 24 T cell receptor beta chains from one specimen sequenced in a study of cytomegalovirus exposure and HLA in healthy donors (dated by TCRdb to the late 2010s). The protocol used for the library was the immunoSEQ multiplex PCR assay. The multiplex PCR relied on a mix of 60 forward primers for TCR Vbeta segments and 13 reverse primers for TCR Jbeta segments. In TCRdb, the immuneACCESS table is reduced to in-frame sequences with V and J assigned. These tables do not hold every clone; where another copy was compared, an unresolved V gene accounts for under half, and the others remain unexplained. The sample table contains about 100,000 clones; only one count was recorded for over 9.5% of them. Of the sample, about 5% is held by the ten largest clones. The sample consisted of PBMCs. These receptor sequences come from a middle-aged man in good health and CMV-seropositive.

This clone was counted between two and nine times. V and J are TRBV10-3 and TRBJ2-7, with D perhaps matching TRBD1 (6 bases). The CDR3 is made up of 11 amino acids. CDR1 and CDR2 from the germline V gene are ENHRY and SYGVKD. V was trimmed by 8 bases and J by 5 bases, leaving 10 bases between them. CDR3 bases: TGTGCCATCGCAGGGGCGAACGAGCAGTACTTC. It codes for CAIAGANEQYF.

The V call is TRBV28, the J call TRBJ1-4; D is unresolved. Per the germline V gene, CDR1 is MDHEN and CDR2 is SYDVKM. This CDR3 is 12 amino acids long. Trimming cost V 3 bases and J 6 bases, with 5 bases left between them. Written as DNA, the CDR3 is TGTGCCAGCAGTTTCCCGGATGAAAAACTGTTTTTT. It yields the protein CASSFPDEKLFF.

In this sample, this clone turned up a few times. V gene TRBV10-3 combines with J gene TRBJ1-5; the match to TRBD1 covers 7 bases. The CDR3 has 15 amino acids. Germline trimming cut 11 bases from V and 5 bases from J; bases unmatched to any gene: 15. Germline CDR1 and CDR2: ENHRY and SYGVKD. CDR3 nucleotides: TGTGCCGTATCTTTTTTAGGGGGCGCGGATCAGCCCCAGCATTTT. Amino acid sequence: CAVSFLGGADQPQHF.

The chain combines TRBV28 with TRBJ1-5; 8 bases agree with TRBD1. From germline, CDR1 is MDHEN and CDR2 SYDVKM. This CDR3 spans 15 amino acids. Trimming took 7 bases from V and 4 from J; bases not matched to a gene: 9. CDR3 DNA sequence: TGTGCCAGCAATCGTTTACAGGGGGATAATCAGCCCCAGCATTTT. It encodes CASNRLQGDNQPQHF.

This clone occurred a few times. The chain links TRBV9 to TRBJ2-3; maybe TRBD2 (6 bases). The CDR3 loop spans 13 amino acids. Trimming took off 1 base at V and 10 bases at J, with 13 bases between the two ends. Germline-derived CDR1 and CDR2 are SGDLS and YYNGEE. CDR3 nucleotide sequence: TGTGCCAGCAGCGTATGGGACTTTCGGGCGCAGTATTTT. Translating it yields CASSVWDFRAQYF.

This clone was seen a handful of times. The rearrangement links TRBV5-1 to TRBJ2-2; a weak D match, TRBD2 (6 bases). Germline CDR1 is SGHRS and CDR2 is YFSETQ. CDR3 size: 15 residues. Trimming pared 4 bases from V and 10 bases from J, leaving 20 bases between. Here the CDR3 reads CASSVDVTGAEELFF. The CDR3 DNA reads as TGCGCCAGCAGCGTGGACGTTACGGGAGCGGAGGAGCTGTTTTTT.

As regards this clone: The junction differs from germline at one of its ends, possibly a read error. The rearrangement joins TRBV5-6 to TRBJ2-1, with D possibly being TRBD1 (6 bases). This CDR3 comprises 17 residues. The V gene's germline CDR1 is SGHDT and CDR2 YYEEEE. CDR3 residues: CASSTTLGQLSYDEQFF. The CDR3 DNA sequence: TGTGCCAGCAGCACTACCCTTGGACAGCTCTCCTACGATGAGCAGTTCTTC.

The chain combines TRBV27 with TRBJ2-7; D gene unclear. This CDR3 spans 13 amino acids. The germline gives CDR1 MNHEY, CDR2 SMNVEV (reference sequence). Trimming shortened V by 3 bases and J by 0 bases, and 6 bases separated the two germline ends. CDR3 loop: CASSFSSSYEQYF. The CDR3 nucleotides read TGTGCCAGCAGTTTTAGTAGCTCCTACGAGCAGTACTTC.

The J gene is TRBJ2-4, the V gene TRBV7-6; possible D gene TRBD1, 6 bases. The V gene lost 1 base and the J gene lost 9 bases, with 16 bases spanning the gap. This CDR3 spans 15 amino acids. CDR1 and CDR2 from the germline V gene are SGHVS and FNYEAQ. CDR3 sequence reads: CASSLGAGEIGIQYF. CDR3 bases: TGTGCCAGCAGCTTAGGGGCAGGGGAGATAGGCATTCAGTACTTC.

The V and J genes are TRBV7-9 and TRBJ2-2, with 8 bases that match TRBD2. The CDR3 runs to 16 residues. Germline-derived CDR1 and CDR2 are SEHNR and FQNEAQ (reference sequence). Trimming cost V 6 bases and J 2 bases; bases outside gene matches: 8. The CDR3 spells CASSPAGTRNTGELFF. As DNA, the CDR3 is TGTGCCAGCAGTCCCGCGGGGACTAGAAACACCGGGGAGCTGTTTTTT.

The gene calls are TRBV10-1 and TRBJ2-1, with 7 positions matching TRBD2. The CDR3 is 13 residues long. Germline loops: CDR1 WNHNN, CDR2 SYGVQD (reference sequence). With V trimmed by 5 bases and J by 8 bases, 6 bases remained unmatched. CDR3: CASSLTSFDEQFF. In nucleotides, the CDR3 is TGCGCCAGCAGTTTGACTAGCTTCGATGAGCAGTTCTTC.

Only a few counts were recorded for this clone. The chain employs TRBV10-3 and TRBJ1-1, with 8 bases matching TRBD1. V lost 2 bases, J lost 1 base, and 12 bases stayed unmatched. The germline V gene has CDR1 ENHRY and CDR2 SYGVKD. The CDR3 extends over 18 amino acids. As DNA, the CDR3 is TGTGCCATCAGTGAGAGGGGGGGCAGGGGGCCAGGGAACACTGAAGCTTTCTTT. Residues: CAISERGGRGPGNTEAFF.

This clone showed up just a few times. The chain has TRBV28 and TRBJ1-5, with TRBD1 matching over 10 bases. CDR1 is MDHEN, CDR2 SYDVKM, per germline. The CDR3 length is 16 residues. V gave up 1 base and J gave up 3 bases; unmatched junction bases: 3. The CDR3, as DNA: TGTGCCAGCAGTTTATTGGACAGGGGGGACAATCAGCCCCAGCATTTT. Its translation is CASSLLDRGDNQPQHF.

In its sample, this clone was seen a few times. The chain combines TRBV7-9 with TRBJ2-7; 10 bases match TRBD2. V was clipped by 1 base and J by 1 base; unmatched bases: 4. The CDR3 extends over 16 amino acids. Germline CDR1 and CDR2: SEHNR and FQNEAQ (reference sequence). CDR3 DNA sequence: TGTGCCAGCAGCTTAGTTCTAGCGGGAGAGTCCTACGAGCAGTACTTC. The encoded protein is CASSLVLAGESYEQYF. Combining the CDR3 with reference TRBV7-9 and TRBJ2-7 gives the whole variable domain DTGVSQNPRHKITKRGQNVTFRCDPISEHNRLYWYRQTLGQGPEFLTYFQNEAQLEKSRLLSDRFSAERPKGSFSTLEIQRTEQGDSAMYLCASSLVLAGESYEQYFGPGTRLTVT.

A few counts support this clone. This chain connects TRBV10-1 to TRBJ2-1; 9 nucleotides agree with TRBD2. The V gene end was trimmed by 2 bases and the J gene end by 9 bases; junction bases not matched to a gene: 5. From germline, CDR1 is WNHNN and CDR2 SYGVQD (reference sequence). The CDR3 loop spans 14 amino acids. The CDR3: CASSEQTSGPEQFF. The CDR3 DNA reads as TGCGCCAGCAGTGAGCAAACTAGCGGGCCTGAGCAGTTCTTC.

V is TRBV9 and J is TRBJ1-5, with D possibly TRBD1 on 6 matching bases. Trimming left V 2 bases short and J 3 bases short, with 9 bases between. This CDR3 region has 14 residues. The germline CDR1 and CDR2 sequences are SGDLS and YYNGEE. CDR3 in amino acids: CASSVDSFNQPQHF. CDR3 in DNA: TGTGCCAGCAGCGTGGACAGCTTCAATCAGCCCCAGCATTTT.

This clone occurred a few times. V is TRBV6-1 and J is TRBJ1-3, with TRBD1 as a possible D gene (5 bases). The CDR3 has 13 residues. Germline lookup yields CDR1 MNHNS and CDR2 SASEGT. Trimming took 3 bases from V and 2 from J, leaving 5 bases between them. CDR3 nucleotide sequence: TGTGCCAGCAGTGACAGGGCTGGAAACACCATATATTTT. Protein product: CASSDRAGNTIYF.

The rearrangement links TRBV5-6 to TRBJ2-7; TRBD2 matches at 14 bases. Looked up from germline, CDR1 is SGHDT and CDR2 is YYEEEE. The CDR3 loop spans 14 amino acids. V was pared by 5 bases and J by 4 bases, with 2 bases of the junction left unmatched. The CDR3 region has the DNA TGTGCCAGCAGGAGGACTAGCGGGAGGTACGAGCAGTACTTC. This codes for CASRRTSGRYEQYF.

This clone occurred a few times. The J gene is TRBJ1-2, the V gene TRBV7-8, with TRBD1 matching 9 bases. The CDR3 spans 17 residues. Germline values: CDR1 SGHVS, CDR2 FQNEAQ. V shed 5 bases, J shed 0 bases, and the junction held 10 bases outside the gene matches. CDR3 sequence (DNA): TGTGCCAGCAGCCCGGGGGGGACAGGGATTGCTAACTATGGCTACACCTTC. Residues: CASSPGGTGIANYGYTF.

In its sample, this clone was seen a few times. This chain connects TRBV11-3 to TRBJ2-5; 7 nucleotides line up with TRBD1. V was pared by 0 bases and J by 7 bases, with 8 bases of the junction left unmatched. The CDR3 consists of 15 residues. The germline gives CDR1 SGHNT, CDR2 YENEEA. CDR3 DNA sequence: TGTGCCAGCAGCTTAGATGGTACAGGGGCGGGGACCCAGTACTTC. Translation gives CASSLDGTGAGTQYF.

This clone was counted a few times. The chain carries TRBV11-2 and TRBJ2-7; 9 positions match TRBD2. The CDR3 covers 15 residues. V lost 6 bases, J lost 3 bases, and 9 bases stayed unmatched. CDR1 is SGHAT, CDR2 FQNNGV, per germline. The CDR3 coding sequence is TGTGCCAGCAGTTCCCTAAGCGGGGGGAACTACGAGCAGTACTTC. Translated: CASSSLSGGNYEQYF.

This clone has a handful of counts. The J gene is TRBJ2-7, the V gene TRBV27, with 9 bases that match TRBD1. J was trimmed by 8 bases and V by 6 bases; bases with no gene match: 8. The length of the CDR3 is 13 residues. CDR1 and CDR2 (germline): MNHEY, SMNVEV (reference sequence). The CDR3 sequence: CASSTGTGFKQYF. Here the CDR3 DNA reads TGTGCCAGCAGCACCGGGACAGGGTTTAAGCAGTACTTC.

The chain couples TRBV5-1 to TRBJ2-5; TRBD2 aligns across 12 bases. The J call may be faulty, since TRBJ2-7 better matches the DNA end. The CDR3 length is 15 residues. Germline V lookup: CDR1 SGHRS, CDR2 YFSETQ. The CDR3 protein is CASSPGLAGTYEQYF. In DNA, the CDR3 is TGCGCCAGCAGCCCAGGACTAGCGGGAACCTACGAGCAGTACTTC.

The V call is TRBV11-3, the J call TRBJ2-1; D is possibly TRBD2 (6 bases). Trimming shortened V by 2 bases and J by 7 bases, and 12 bases separated the two germline ends. This CDR3 spans 14 amino acids. CDR1 SGHNT and CDR2 YENEEA come from the germline V gene. In DNA form, the CDR3 reads TGTGCCAGCAGCTTATCGGGAGTCCCGAATGAGCAGTTCTTC. It codes for CASSLSGVPNEQFF.